These 12 T cell receptor beta chains were sequenced from one sample in a study of T cells in Graves' hyperthyroidism and ophthalmopathy. RNA transcripts were the template for amplifying TCR beta CDR3 regions. Researchers ran a first-round RT-PCR on the TCR CDR3 using the HTBI primer set. MiXCR was run by TCRdb on the multiplex PCR reads, yielding one entry per CDR3 protein. This sample has about 560,000 distinct CDR3 sequences, with over 15% found just once. The sequenced sample was blood. Receptors were obtained from a woman aged 18-29 years with Graves' hyperthyroidism.

This clonotype was seen repeatedly, ten times or more. This chain joins TRBV27 and TRBJ2-7; 11 bases align to TRBD2. Germline V lookup: CDR1 MNHEY, CDR2 SMNVEV (reference sequence). The V segment lost 7 bases and the J segment 0 bases; nucleotides outside the gene matches: 2. The CDR3 is 14 amino acids. This CDR3 reads CASTTSGSSYEQYF. In DNA form, the CDR3 reads TGTGCCAGCACAACTAGCGGGAGCTCCTACGAGCAGTACTTC.

This clonotype was counted many times. This chain joins TRBV7-2 and TRBJ2-5, with 7 bases lining up with TRBD1. CDR3 length: 14 amino acids. V dropped 7 bases and J dropped 4; count of bases not matched to a gene: 9. Germline V CDR1 and CDR2: SGHTA, FQGNSA. CDR3 DNA sequence: TGTGCCAGCACCTCCGACAGGGTCACAGAGACCCAGTACTTC. It yields the protein CASTSDRVTETQYF. Full variable domain (outside the CDR3, taken from reference TRBV7-2 and TRBJ2-5): GAGVSQSPSNKVTEKGKDVELRCDPISGHTALYWYRQSLGQGLEFLIYFQGNSAPDKSGLPSDRFSAERTGGSVSTLTIQRTQQEDSAVYLCASTSDRVTETQYFGPGTRLLVL.

This chain uses TRBV5-6 with TRBJ1-1, with D hard to call. The CDR3 length is 12 residues. With 4 bases removed from V and 8 bases from J, the gap between germline ends came to 12 bases. CDR1 and CDR2 from the germline V gene are SGHDT and YYEEEE. CDR3 region: CASSGLWSEAFF. The DNA for the CDR3 is TGTGCCAGCAGCGGGCTGTGGAGCGAAGCTTTCTTT.

This clonotype appeared many times. The chain combines TRBV20-1 with TRBJ2-5, with D perhaps being TRBD1 or TRBD2 (5 bases each). Per germline, CDR1 DFQATT and CDR2 SNEGSKA (reference sequence). The V and J ends lost 0 bases and 2 bases respectively, with 10 bases between them. The CDR3 has 14 residues. The CDR3 DNA is TGCAGTGCTAGAGATGGCAGGGAGCAAGAGACCCAGTACTTC. Translating gives CSARDGREQETQYF.

The chain has TRBV4-3 and TRBJ2-2; a weak D match, TRBD1 (5 bases). The CDR3 is made up of 14 amino acids. The V end lost 1 base, the J end lost 4 bases, and 7 bases lay between the germline ends. CDR1 LGHNA and CDR2 YSLEER come from the germline V gene. The CDR3 nucleotides are TGCGCCAGCAGCCAAGTTAGGGGCACCGGGGAGCTGTTTTTT. Its protein product is CASSQVRGTGELFF.

V is TRBV7-3 and J is TRBJ2-5, with D perhaps TRBD1 or TRBD2 (5 bases each). This CDR3 is built from 15 residues. Germline CDR1 SGHTA, CDR2 FQGTGA. Trimming pared 2 bases from V and 2 bases from J, leaving 12 bases between. The CDR3 DNA reads TGTGCCAGCAGCTTAGGGGGAGATCATCAAGAGACCCAGTACTTC. This translates into CASSLGGDHQETQYF. Looking up the rest from reference TRBV7-3 and TRBJ2-5 gives the full variable domain: GAGVSQTPSNKVTEKGKYVELRCDPISGHTALYWYRQSLGQGPEFLIYFQGTGAADDSGLPNDRFFAVRPEGSVSTLKIQRTERGDSAVYLCASSLGGDHQETQYFGPGTRLLVL.

The chain recombines TRBV27 with TRBJ2-7, with 10 bases that match TRBD2. With V trimmed by 6 bases and J by 0 bases, 5 bases remained unmatched. Germline values: CDR1 MNHEY, CDR2 SMNVEV (reference sequence). The CDR3 runs 15 residues. The CDR3: CASRDLAGGSYEQYF. In nucleotides, the CDR3 is TGTGCCAGCAGAGACTTAGCGGGGGGCTCCTACGAGCAGTACTTC.

This clonotype was seen many times. The chain couples TRBV6-2 or TRBV6-3 to TRBJ1-1; the D gene is possibly TRBD1 (5 bases). Germline lookup yields CDR1 MNHEY and CDR2 SVGEGT. The V gene lost 6 bases and the J gene lost 1 base, with 9 bases spanning the gap. The CDR3 is 13 amino acids. The CDR3 nucleotides are TGTGCCAGCAGGAGGGGACGGAACACTGAAGCTTTCTTT. Translation: CASRRGRNTEAFF.

This clonotype was recorded at least ten times. V and J are TRBV3-1 and TRBJ1-2; the match to TRBD1 covers 9 bases. V gave up 4 bases and J gave up 7 bases; unmatched junction bases: 10. The germline V gene has CDR1 LGHDT and CDR2 YNNKEL (reference sequence). CDR3 size: 15 residues. The CDR3 here is CASSRRDRELVGYTF. CDR3 bases: TGTGCCAGCAGCCGCCGGGACAGGGAGTTGGTTGGCTACACCTTC.

This clonotype was observed a few times. The chain is built from TRBV24-1 and TRBJ1-4; the D is unclear. The CDR3 spans 14 residues. V was clipped by 3 bases and J by 3 bases, with 7 bases between them. Per germline, CDR1 KGHDR and CDR2 SFDVKD. The CDR3 loop reads CATSDPTANEKLFF. As DNA, the CDR3 is TGTGCCACCAGTGATCCGACCGCTAATGAAAAACTGTTTTTT.

The V call is TRBV2, the J call TRBJ1-3; tentatively, D is TRBD1 (6 bases). Germline loops: CDR1 SNHLY, CDR2 FYNNEI. This CDR3 region has 13 residues. Deletions cut 9 bases from V and 2 bases from J, with 11 bases between. The CDR3 DNA follows: TGTGCCAGGGGAGGGGGACCTGGAAACACCATATATTTT. Translating gives CARGGGPGNTIYF.

This clonotype was recorded many times. CDR3 protein: CASKRGNNQPQHF. The CDR3 nucleotides are TGTGCCAGCAAGCGGGGAAACAATCAGCCCCAGCATTTT. The V call is TRBV6-1, the J call TRBJ1-5; D is unresolved. The CDR3 consists of 13 residues. Germline V gene data show CDR1 as MNHNS and CDR2 as SASEGT. V shed 7 bases and J shed 3 bases, with 10 bases lying between them.